Sequencing of this T cell receptor beta chain was carried out in a study of CD8 T cells in ankylosing spondylitis. Overall study findings and caveats: Researchers report that disease-linked clones proved CD8+ and relatively rare in peripheral blood. It appeared that ankylosing spondylitis blood was characterized by a TCR beta motif of several highly homologous variants.

From germline, CDR1 is LGHDT and CDR2 YNNKEL (reference sequence). Trimming pared 4 bases from V and 3 bases from J, leaving 10 bases between. The CDR3 consists of 13 residues. This clonotype was picked up many times. Its antigen is as yet unknown. TCRdb processed the 5' RACE reads anew with MiXCR; each CDR3 protein has one entry. Among about 160,000 distinct CDR3 sequences, about 18% were seen once, and the ten largest hold around 7.6%. The sequence was collected from a male donor with ankylosing spondylitis or in good health (not recorded which). The genes are TRBV3-1 and TRBJ2-7; the D gene could be TRBD1 or TRBD2 (5 bases each). The sequenced sample consisted of blood, either unsorted or a sorted T cell fraction (not recorded which). The CDR3 region has the DNA TGTGCCAGCAGCCGGGACCCATTCTACGAGCAGTACTTC. Protein sequence: CASSRDPFYEQYF.